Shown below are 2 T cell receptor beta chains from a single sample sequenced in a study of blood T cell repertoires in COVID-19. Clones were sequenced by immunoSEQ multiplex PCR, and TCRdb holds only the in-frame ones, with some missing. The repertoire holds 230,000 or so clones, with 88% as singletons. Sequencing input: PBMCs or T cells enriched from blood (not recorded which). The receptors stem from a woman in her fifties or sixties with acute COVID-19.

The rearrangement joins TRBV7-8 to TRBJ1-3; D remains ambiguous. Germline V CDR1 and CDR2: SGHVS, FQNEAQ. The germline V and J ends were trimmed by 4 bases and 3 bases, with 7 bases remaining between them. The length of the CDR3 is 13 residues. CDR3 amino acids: CASSYINGNTIYF. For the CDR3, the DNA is TGTGCCAGCAGCTATATAAATGGAAACACCATATATTTT.

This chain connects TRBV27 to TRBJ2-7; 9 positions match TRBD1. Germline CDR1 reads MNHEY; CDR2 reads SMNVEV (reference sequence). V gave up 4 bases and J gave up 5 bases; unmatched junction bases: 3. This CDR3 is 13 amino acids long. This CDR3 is CASSSDRGNEQYF. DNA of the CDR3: TGTGCCAGCAGTTCGGACAGGGGCAACGAGCAGTACTTC.